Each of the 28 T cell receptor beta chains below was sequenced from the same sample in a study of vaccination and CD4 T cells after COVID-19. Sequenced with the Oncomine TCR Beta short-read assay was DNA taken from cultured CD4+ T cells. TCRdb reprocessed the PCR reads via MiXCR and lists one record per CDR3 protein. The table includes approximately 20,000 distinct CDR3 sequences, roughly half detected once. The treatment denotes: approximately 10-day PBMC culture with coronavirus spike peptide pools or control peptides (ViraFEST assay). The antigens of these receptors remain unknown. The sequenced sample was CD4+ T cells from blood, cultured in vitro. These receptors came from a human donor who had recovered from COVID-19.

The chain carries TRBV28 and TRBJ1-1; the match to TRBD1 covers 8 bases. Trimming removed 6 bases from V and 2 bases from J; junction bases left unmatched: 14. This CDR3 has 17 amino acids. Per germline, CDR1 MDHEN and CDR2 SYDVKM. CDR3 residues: CASRTLQQGAHNTEAFF. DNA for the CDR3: TGTGCCAGCAGGACCCTTCAGCAGGGGGCACATAACACTGAAGCTTTCTTT.

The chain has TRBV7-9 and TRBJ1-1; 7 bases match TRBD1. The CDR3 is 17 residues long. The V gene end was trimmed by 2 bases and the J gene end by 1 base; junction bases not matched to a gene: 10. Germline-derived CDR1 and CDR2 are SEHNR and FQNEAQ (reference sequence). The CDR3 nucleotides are TGTGCCAGCAGCTTATTGTCCGGGCAGGGGGGGAACACTGAAGCTTTCTTT. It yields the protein CASSLLSGQGGNTEAFF.

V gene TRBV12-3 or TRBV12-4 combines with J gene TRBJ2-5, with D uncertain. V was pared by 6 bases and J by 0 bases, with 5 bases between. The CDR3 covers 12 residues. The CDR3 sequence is CASRLYQETQYF. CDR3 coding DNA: TGTGCCAGCAGGCTGTACCAAGAGACCCAGTACTTC.

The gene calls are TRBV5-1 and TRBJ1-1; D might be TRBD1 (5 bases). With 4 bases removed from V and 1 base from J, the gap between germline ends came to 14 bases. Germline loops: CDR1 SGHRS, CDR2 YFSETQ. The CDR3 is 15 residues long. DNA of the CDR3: TGCGCCAGCAGCGTGGACACTACCAGGAACACTGAAGCTTTCTTT. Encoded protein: CASSVDTTRNTEAFF.

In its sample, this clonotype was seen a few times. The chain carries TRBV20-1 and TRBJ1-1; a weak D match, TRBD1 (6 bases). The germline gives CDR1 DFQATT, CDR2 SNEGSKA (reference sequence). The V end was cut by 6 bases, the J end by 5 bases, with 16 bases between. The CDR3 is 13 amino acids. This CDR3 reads CSAATGIRTEAFF. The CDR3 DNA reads TGCAGTGCGGCAACAGGGATTAGAACTGAAGCTTTCTTT.

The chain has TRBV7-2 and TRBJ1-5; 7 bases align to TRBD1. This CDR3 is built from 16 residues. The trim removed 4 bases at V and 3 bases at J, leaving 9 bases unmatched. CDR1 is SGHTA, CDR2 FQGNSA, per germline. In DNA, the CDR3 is TGTGCCAGCAGCTCAATTTCGGGACAGCTCAATCAGCCCCAGCATTTT. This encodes CASSSISGQLNQPQHF.

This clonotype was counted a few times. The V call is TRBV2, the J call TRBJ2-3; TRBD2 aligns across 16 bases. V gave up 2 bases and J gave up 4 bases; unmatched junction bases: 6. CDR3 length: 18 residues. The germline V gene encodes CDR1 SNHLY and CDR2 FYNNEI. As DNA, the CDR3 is TGTGCCAGCAGTGAAACACCGGGACTAGCGGGAGGGCCAGATACGCAGTATTTT. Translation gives CASSETPGLAGGPDTQYF.

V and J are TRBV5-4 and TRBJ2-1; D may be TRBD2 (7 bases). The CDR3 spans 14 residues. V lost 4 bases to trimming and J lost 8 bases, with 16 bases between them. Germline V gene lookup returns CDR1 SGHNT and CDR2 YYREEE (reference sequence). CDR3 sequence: CASSMGQGRDEQFF. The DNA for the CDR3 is TGTGCCAGCAGCATGGGGCAGGGGAGGGATGAGCAGTTCTTC.

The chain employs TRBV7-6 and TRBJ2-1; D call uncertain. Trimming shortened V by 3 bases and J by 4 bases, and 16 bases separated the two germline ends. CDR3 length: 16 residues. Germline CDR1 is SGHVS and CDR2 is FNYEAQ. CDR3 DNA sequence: TGTGCCAGCAGCTTCGAGCCAGTTGTCCCTTACAATGAGCAGTTCTTC. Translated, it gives CASSFEPVVPYNEQFF.

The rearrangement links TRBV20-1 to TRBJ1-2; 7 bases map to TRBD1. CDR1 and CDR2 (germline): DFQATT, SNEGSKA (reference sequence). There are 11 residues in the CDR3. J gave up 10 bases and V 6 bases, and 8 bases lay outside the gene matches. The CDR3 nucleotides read TGCAGTGCGCTGAGGGGGCCACTCTACACCTTC. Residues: CSALRGPLYTF.

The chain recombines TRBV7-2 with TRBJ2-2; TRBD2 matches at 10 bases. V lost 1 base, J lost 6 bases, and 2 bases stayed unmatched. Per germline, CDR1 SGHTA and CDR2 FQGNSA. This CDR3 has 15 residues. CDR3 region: CASSLVAGGAGELFF. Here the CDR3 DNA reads TGTGCCAGCAGCTTAGTAGCGGGAGGTGCCGGGGAGCTGTTTTTT.

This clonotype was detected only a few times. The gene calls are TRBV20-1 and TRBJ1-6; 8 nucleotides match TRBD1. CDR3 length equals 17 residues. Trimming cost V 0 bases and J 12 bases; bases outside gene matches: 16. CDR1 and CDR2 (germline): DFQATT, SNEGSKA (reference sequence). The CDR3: CSARDFSGGQGLRPLHF. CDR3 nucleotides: TGCAGTGCTAGAGATTTTTCCGGCGGACAGGGACTAAGACCCCTCCACTTT.

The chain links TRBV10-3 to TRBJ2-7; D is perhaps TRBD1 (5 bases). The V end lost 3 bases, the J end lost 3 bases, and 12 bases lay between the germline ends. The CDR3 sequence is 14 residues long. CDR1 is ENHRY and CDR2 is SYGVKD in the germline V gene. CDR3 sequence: CAISDRVGFYEQYF. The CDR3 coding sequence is TGTGCCATCAGTGACAGGGTGGGGTTCTACGAGCAGTACTTC.

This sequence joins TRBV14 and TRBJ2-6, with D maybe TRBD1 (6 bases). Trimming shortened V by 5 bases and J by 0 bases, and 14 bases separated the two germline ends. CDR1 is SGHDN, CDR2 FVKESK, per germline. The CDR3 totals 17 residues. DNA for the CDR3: TGTGCCAGCAGCTCCATAGAGGGGGTCTCTGGGGCCAACGTCCTGACTTTC. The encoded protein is CASSSIEGVSGANVLTF.

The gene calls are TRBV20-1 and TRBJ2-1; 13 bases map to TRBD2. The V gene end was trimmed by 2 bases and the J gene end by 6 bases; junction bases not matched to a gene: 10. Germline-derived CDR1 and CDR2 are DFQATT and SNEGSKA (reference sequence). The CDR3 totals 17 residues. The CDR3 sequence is CSARTSGRALSLNEQFF. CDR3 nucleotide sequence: TGCAGTGCTAGAACTAGCGGGAGGGCCCTCTCTCTCAATGAGCAGTTCTTC.

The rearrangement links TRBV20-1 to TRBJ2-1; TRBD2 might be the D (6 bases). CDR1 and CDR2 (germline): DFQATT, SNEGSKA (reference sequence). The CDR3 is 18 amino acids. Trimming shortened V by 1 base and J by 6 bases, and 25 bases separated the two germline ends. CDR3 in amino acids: CSARAYTGGALLVNEQFF. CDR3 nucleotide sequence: TGCAGTGCTAGAGCGTACACCGGGGGAGCCCTCCTTGTCAATGAGCAGTTCTTC.

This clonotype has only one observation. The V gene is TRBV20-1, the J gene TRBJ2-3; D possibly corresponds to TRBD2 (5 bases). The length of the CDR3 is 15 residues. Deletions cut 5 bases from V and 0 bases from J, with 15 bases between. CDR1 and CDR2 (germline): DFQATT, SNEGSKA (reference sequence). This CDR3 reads CSAQPQRTSTDTQYF. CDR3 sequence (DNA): TGCAGTGCTCAGCCCCAGCGGACTAGCACAGATACGCAGTATTTT.

CDR3 amino acids: CATSRGGGEAKNIQYF. CDR3 DNA: TGTGCCACCAGCAGAGGAGGAGGGGAAGCCAAAAACATTCAGTACTTC. This rearrangement joins TRBV15 to TRBJ2-4; D is possibly TRBD2 (6 bases). The germline CDR1 and CDR2 sequences are LNHNV and YYDKDF (reference sequence). This CDR3 region has 16 residues. Deletions cut 1 base from V and 0 bases from J, with 10 bases between.

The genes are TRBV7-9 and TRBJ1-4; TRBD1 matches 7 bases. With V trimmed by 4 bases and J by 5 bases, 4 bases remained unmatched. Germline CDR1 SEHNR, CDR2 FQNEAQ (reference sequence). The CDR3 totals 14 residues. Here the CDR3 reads CASSSDRLNEKLFF. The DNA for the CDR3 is TGTGCCAGCAGCTCGGACAGGTTAAATGAAAAACTGTTTTTT.

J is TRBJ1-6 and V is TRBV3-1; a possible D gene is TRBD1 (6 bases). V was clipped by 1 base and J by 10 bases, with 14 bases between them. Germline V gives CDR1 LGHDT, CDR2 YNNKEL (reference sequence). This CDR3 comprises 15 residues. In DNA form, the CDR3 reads TGTGCCAGCAGCCAAGGATGGGGGGGCGAGTCACCCCTCCACTTT. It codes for CASSQGWGGESPLHF.

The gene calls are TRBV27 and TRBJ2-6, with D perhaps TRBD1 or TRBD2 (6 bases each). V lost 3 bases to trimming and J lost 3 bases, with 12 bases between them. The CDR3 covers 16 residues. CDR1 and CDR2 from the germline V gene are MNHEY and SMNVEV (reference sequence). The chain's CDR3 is CASSFSGAGGANVLTF. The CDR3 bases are TGTGCCAGCAGTTTTTCGGGGGCGGGTGGGGCCAACGTCCTGACTTTC.

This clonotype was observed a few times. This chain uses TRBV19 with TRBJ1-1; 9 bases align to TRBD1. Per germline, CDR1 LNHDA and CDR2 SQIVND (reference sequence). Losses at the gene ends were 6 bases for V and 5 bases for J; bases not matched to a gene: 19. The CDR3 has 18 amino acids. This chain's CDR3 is CASRSTAYTGGKGTEAFF. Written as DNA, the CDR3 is TGTGCCAGTAGGTCGACAGCCTACACAGGGGGCAAGGGTACTGAAGCTTTCTTT.

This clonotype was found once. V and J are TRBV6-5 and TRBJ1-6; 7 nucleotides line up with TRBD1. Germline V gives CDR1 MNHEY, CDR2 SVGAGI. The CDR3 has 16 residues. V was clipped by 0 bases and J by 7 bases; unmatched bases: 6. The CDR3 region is CASSYSIQGGNSPLHF. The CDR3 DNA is TGTGCCAGCAGTTACTCGATTCAGGGGGGAAATTCACCCCTCCACTTT.

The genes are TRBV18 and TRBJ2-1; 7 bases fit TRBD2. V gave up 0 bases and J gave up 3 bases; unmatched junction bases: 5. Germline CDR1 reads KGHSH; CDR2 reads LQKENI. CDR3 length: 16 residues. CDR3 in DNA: TGTGCCAGCTCACCACCGAGCGGGACCAACTACAATGAGCAGTTCTTC. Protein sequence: CASSPPSGTNYNEQFF.

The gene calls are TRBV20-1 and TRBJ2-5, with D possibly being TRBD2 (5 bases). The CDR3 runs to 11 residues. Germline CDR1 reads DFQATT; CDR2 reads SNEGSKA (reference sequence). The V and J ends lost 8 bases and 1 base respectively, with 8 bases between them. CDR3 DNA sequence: TGCAGTTCCGCGGGCCAAGAGACCCAGTACTTC. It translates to CSSAGQETQYF.

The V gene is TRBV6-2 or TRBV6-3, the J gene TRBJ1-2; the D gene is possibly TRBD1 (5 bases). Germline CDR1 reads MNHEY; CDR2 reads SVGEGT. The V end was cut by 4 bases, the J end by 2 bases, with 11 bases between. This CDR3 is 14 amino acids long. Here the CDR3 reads CASSSGTVNYGYTF. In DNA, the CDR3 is TGTGCCAGCAGTTCAGGGACGGTGAACTATGGCTACACCTTC.

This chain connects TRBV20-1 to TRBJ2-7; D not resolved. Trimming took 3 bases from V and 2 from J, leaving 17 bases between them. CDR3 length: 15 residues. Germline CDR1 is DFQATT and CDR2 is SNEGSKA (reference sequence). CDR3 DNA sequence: TGCAGTGCTAGGGTCTCTGCGGCCGGCCCCTACGAGCAGTACTTC. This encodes CSARVSAAGPYEQYF.

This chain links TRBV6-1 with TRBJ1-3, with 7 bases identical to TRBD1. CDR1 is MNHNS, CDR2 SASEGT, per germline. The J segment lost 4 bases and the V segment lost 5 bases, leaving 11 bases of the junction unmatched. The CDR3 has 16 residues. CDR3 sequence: CASSRGDMTGGNTIYF. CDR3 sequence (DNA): TGTGCCAGCAGTCGGGGGGATATGACAGGGGGAAACACCATATATTTT.